This T cell receptor (beta chain) was sequenced in a study of vaccination and CD4 T cells after COVID-19. There are 12 residues in the CDR3. The germline V gene encodes CDR1 GTSNPN and CDR2 SVGIG (reference sequence). The germline V and J ends were trimmed by 4 bases and 1 base, with 7 bases remaining between them. Cultured CD4+ T cell DNA was sequenced using the Oncomine TCR Beta short-read assay. Genomic DNA was extracted from cultured CD4+ T cells. A single record per CDR3 protein comes from TCRdb applying MiXCR to the PCR reads. The profile covers tens of thousands of distinct CDR3 sequences, with over 40% appearing a single time and about 4.9% taken by the ten largest. A word on this clonotype: Its antigen is still unknown.

The treatment is: roughly 11-day PBMC culture with coronavirus spike peptide pools or control peptides (ViraFEST assay). ViraFEST grew antigen-specific T cells using peptide pools, then sequenced TCRs. Medium was half-exchanged with fresh IL-2 medium on days 3 and 7. V gene TRBV30 combines with J gene TRBJ1-1; D unclear. Sequencing used CD4+ T cells from blood, cultured in vitro. This sequence was found in a human donor who had recovered from COVID-19. The CDR3 sequence is CAWTTSNTEAFF. The CDR3 nucleotides are TGTGCCTGGACGACTTCGAACACTGAAGCTTTCTTT.